The rows below give T cell receptor beta chains drawn from one sample of a study of OX40 agonist ivuxolimab in advanced cancers. The data were produced by immunoSEQ multiplex PCR, yet TCRdb's version contains in-frame clones alone and is incomplete. This table has roughly 65,000 clones, approximately 86% appearing once. Specimen: CD4+ or CD8+ T cells sorted from blood, collected in a trial of the OX40 agonist ivuxolimab. These receptors all come from an adult with an advanced solid tumor such as melanoma, head and neck, liver or kidney cancer. Both conserved end residues are part of each CDR3. D genes are given only for firm matches. Rows may omit the clone size; those that give it use once, few, many or a size class.

V gene,clone size,D gene,J gene,CDR3 protein,CDR3 DNA
TRBV28,-,TRBD1,TRBJ2-7,CASSRNRGARTYEQYF,TGTGCCAGCAGCCGTAACAGGGGGGCTAGGACCTACGAGCAGTACTTC
TRBV28,-,-,TRBJ1-2,CASRSSGQVGAYGYTF,TGTGCCAGCAGATCTTCGGGGCAGGTTGGGGCCTATGGCTACACCTTC
TRBV7-2,once,-,TRBJ2-5,CASSWGMGETQYF,TGTGCCAGCAGCTGGGGGATGGGAGAGACCCAGTACTTC
TRBV5-1,once,-,TRBJ1-4,CASSLNQNEKLFF,TGCGCCAGCAGCTTGAATCAGAATGAAAAACTGTTTTTT
TRBV6-5,-,-,TRBJ2-7,CASSYSDRSYEQYF,TGTGCCAGCAGTTACTCCGACAGGTCCTACGAGCAGTACTTC
TRBV11-3,-,-,TRBJ1-1,CASSLVVSSEAFF,TGTGCCAGCAGCTTAGTCGTGAGTTCTGAAGCTTTCTTT
TRBV13,-,TRBD1,TRBJ2-3,CASSLEGGRDTQYF,TGTGCCAGCAGCTTAGAAGGGGGCCGAGATACGCAGTATTTT
TRBV6-6,-,-,TRBJ2-1,CASSYHGPENNEQFF,TGTGCCAGCAGTTATCACGGTCCCGAAAACAATGAGCAGTTCTTC
TRBV4-3,-,TRBD2,TRBJ2-1,CASSQAVAGGQPNEQFF,TGCGCCAGCAGCCAAGCAGTAGCGGGAGGACAGCCCAATGAGCAGTTCTTC
TRBV19,once,-,TRBJ2-7,CASSMQVTGTYEQYF,TGTGCCAGTAGTATGCAGGTGACAGGAACCTACGAGCAGTACTTC
TRBV27,-,-,TRBJ2-1,CASSRQGGRGVNEQFF,TGTGCCAGCAGCCGACAGGGGGGGCGGGGGGTGAATGAGCAGTTCTTC
TRBV9,-,-,TRBJ2-2,CASSVTTNTGELFF,TGTGCCAGCAGCGTAACAACGAACACCGGGGAGCTGTTTTTT
TRBV20-1,-,-,TRBJ1-3,CSASSGNTIYF,TGCAGTGCTAGTTCTGGAAACACCATATATTTT
TRBV7-7,-,-,TRBJ2-5,CASRLSSDTKETQYF,TGTGCTAGCAGGTTGTCATCCGACACAAAAGAGACCCAGTACTTC
TRBV29-1,-,TRBD2,TRBJ2-7,CSVRTSGTGEQYF,TGCAGCGTAAGGACTAGCGGCACAGGGGAGCAGTACTTC
TRBV18,-,-,TRBJ1-1,CASSPLVDTEAFF,TGTGCCAGCTCACCACTCGTAGACACTGAAGCTTTCTTT
TRBV6-5,-,TRBD2,TRBJ2-5,CASSLAGGKETQYF,TGTGCCAGCAGTCTAGCGGGAGGGAAGGAGACCCAGTACTTC
TRBV15,-,-,TRBJ1-3,CATSPGRFSGNTIYF,TGTGCCACCAGCCCAGGACGATTCTCTGGAAACACCATATATTTT
TRBV5-1,-,TRBD2,TRBJ2-5,CASSFRLAQETQYF,TGCGCCAGCAGCTTCCGACTAGCCCAAGAGACCCAGTACTTC
TRBV7-8,few,-,TRBJ2-7,CASSLDTLYEQYF,TGTGCCAGCAGCCTGGACACCCTCTACGAGCAGTACTTC
TRBV6-5,-,-,TRBJ2-7,CASSYYPPSAREQYF,TGTGCCAGCAGTTACTACCCCCCCTCCGCCCGGGAGCAGTACTTC
TRBV19,-,TRBD2,TRBJ2-5,CASRPQLLAGVGTQYF,TGTGCCAGTAGGCCACAGCTTCTAGCGGGAGTAGGGACCCAGTACTTC
TRBV28,-,TRBD1,TRBJ1-5,CASRRTGINQPQHF,TGTGCCAGCAGGCGGACAGGAATCAATCAGCCCCAGCATTTT
TRBV2,once,-,TRBJ1-5,CASSKWGEVEPQHF,TGTGCCAGCAGTAAGTGGGGGGAAGTCGAGCCCCAGCATTTT
TRBV2,few,-,TRBJ2-1,CASRERYTGHNEQFF,TGTGCCAGCAGGGAAAGGTACACAGGGCACAATGAGCAGTTCTTC
TRBV7-8,-,TRBD2,TRBJ2-2,CASSPGGGGAGELFF,TGTGCCAGCAGCCCGGGCGGCGGGGGGGCCGGGGAGCTGTTTTTT
TRBV6-6,once,-,TRBJ2-3,CASSHGEFTDTQYF,TGTGCCAGCAGCCATGGGGAGTTCACAGATACGCAGTATTTT
TRBV5-4,-,TRBD1,TRBJ1-6,CASSLEGASPNSPLHF,TGTGCCAGCAGCTTGGAGGGGGCCTCCCCTAATTCACCCCTCCACTTT
TRBV11-3,-,TRBD2,TRBJ2-1,CASSLASGSSYNEQFF,TGTGCCAGCAGCTTAGCTAGCGGGAGCTCCTACAATGAGCAGTTCTTC
TRBV19,-,-,TRBJ2-1,CASSNPRVSTGRNEQFF,TGTGCCAGTAGTAACCCCCGGGTTTCCACAGGGAGGAATGAGCAGTTCTTC
TRBV6-5,-,TRBD2,TRBJ2-7,CASRSAWGGSYEQYF,TGTGCCAGCAGGTCCGCATGGGGGGGCTCCTACGAGCAGTACTTC
TRBV10-2,-,-,TRBJ1-2,CASSQIRDGYTF,TGCGCCAGCAGCCAAATTCGAGATGGCTACACCTTC
TRBV27,-,TRBD1,TRBJ1-5,CASSWQGAGNQPQHF,TGTGCCAGCAGTTGGCAGGGGGCCGGCAATCAGCCCCAGCATTTT
TRBV6-5,-,-,TRBJ1-4,CASSSHRAATNEKLFF,TGTGCCAGCAGTTCCCACAGAGCTGCAACTAATGAAAAACTGTTTTTT
TRBV10-3,once,-,TRBJ2-3,CAISETDTQYF,TGTGCCATCAGTGAGACAGATACGCAGTATTTT
TRBV2,-,-,TRBJ2-1,CASTGFWEQFF,TGTGCCAGCACAGGGTTCTGGGAGCAGTTCTTC
TRBV6-1,-,-,TRBJ2-7,CASSEAGLDGEQYF,TGTGCCAGCAGTGAAGCAGGGCTAGACGGCGAGCAGTACTTC
TRBV11-2,-,TRBD2,TRBJ2-5,CASRGSGGVETQYF,TGTGCCAGCAGGGGTAGCGGGGGTGTGGAGACCCAGTACTTC
TRBV5-1,-,TRBD1,TRBJ2-5,CASSPGQRETQYF,TGCGCCAGCAGCCCGGGACAGAGGGAGACCCAGTACTTC
TRBV7-9,-,-,TRBJ2-3,CASTWGVGGTDTQYF,TGTGCCAGCACCTGGGGGGTAGGGGGAACAGATACGCAGTATTTT
TRBV7-2,-,TRBD2,TRBJ2-7,CASSRGGNSYEQYF,TGTGCCAGCAGCCGGGGGGGTAATTCCTACGAGCAGTACTTC
TRBV5-1,-,-,TRBJ2-5,CASSLSRVASGVQETQYF,TGCGCCAGCAGCTTATCCCGGGTTGCGAGCGGCGTACAAGAGACCCAGTACTTC
TRBV6-1,-,TRBD1,TRBJ2-7,CASSDQGAYEQYF,TGTGCCAGCAGTGATCAGGGGGCCTACGAGCAGTACTTC
TRBV7-9,-,-,TRBJ2-1,CASSLENYNEQFF,TGTGCCAGCAGCTTAGAAAATTACAATGAGCAGTTCTTC
TRBV30,-,TRBD1,TRBJ2-1,CAWRPLGQGSYNEQFF,TGTGCCTGGAGACCATTGGGACAGGGGTCCTACAATGAGCAGTTCTTC
TRBV6-6,-,-,TRBJ1-5,CASSYGGRGDQHF,TGTGCCAGCAGTTACGGGGGGAGGGGAGATCAGCATTTT
TRBV25-1,-,TRBD1,TRBJ1-2,CASSETGQGAGGYTF,TGTGCCAGCAGTGAAACCGGACAGGGGGCGGGTGGCTACACCTTC
TRBV7-3,-,TRBD2,TRBJ2-4,CASSLMGGEDIQYF,TGTGCCAGCAGCTTAATGGGAGGGGAGGACATTCAGTACTTC
TRBV19,-,TRBD1,TRBJ1-5,CASSIDPKSQGTSNQPQHF,TGTGCCAGTAGTATCGACCCAAAGTCACAGGGGACCAGCAATCAGCCCCAGCATTTT
TRBV6-5,-,TRBD1,TRBJ1-1,CASSPRVRGPSEAFF,TGTGCCAGCAGTCCCCGGGTCAGGGGGCCGTCTGAAGCTTTCTTT